The 30 T cell receptor beta chains given below trace back to one sample, sequenced in a study of cytomegalovirus exposure and HLA in healthy donors. Clones were sequenced by immunoSEQ multiplex PCR, and TCRdb holds only the in-frame ones, with some missing. The profile covers under 150,000 clones, with around 90% appearing a single time and over 6.5% taken by the ten largest. Sequencing used PBMCs. The origin of the receptors is a woman under 30 in good health and CMV-seropositive.

V is TRBV7-2 and J is TRBJ2-3, with D maybe TRBD2 (5 bases). Trimming took off 5 bases at V and 14 bases at J, with 20 bases between the two ends. Germline-derived CDR1 and CDR2 are SGHTA and FQGNSA. The CDR3 is 13 amino acids. For the CDR3, the DNA is TGTGCCAGCAGCCCCCCGAACCCTGGGAGCCTGTATTTT. It specifies CASSPPNPGSLYF.

V and J are TRBV4-2 and TRBJ1-1; TRBD1 might be the D (6 bases). Germline V gene data show CDR1 as LGHNA and CDR2 as YNFKEQ. The length of the CDR3 is 15 residues. V was clipped by 3 bases and J by 8 bases, with 19 bases between them. The DNA of the CDR3 is TGTGCCAGCAGCCAGCCCGGACAGCAAAGGACCGAAGCTTTCTTT. Protein product: CASSQPGQQRTEAFF.

The chain is built from TRBV10-3 and TRBJ2-7, with 10 bases lining up with TRBD1. V lost 4 bases to trimming and J lost 2 bases; unmatched junction nucleotides: 5. Per the germline V gene, CDR1 is ENHRY and CDR2 is SYGVKD. This CDR3 comprises 15 residues. This CDR3 reads CAISGRDRGTYEQYF. The DNA of the CDR3 is TGTGCCATCAGTGGCCGGGACAGGGGCACCTACGAGCAGTACTTC.

This clone was detected only once. An end of the junction does not agree with germline; a read error may underlie this. This chain connects TRBV6-1 to TRBJ2-7, with 9 positions matching TRBD1. The CDR3 loop spans 15 amino acids. The V gene's germline CDR1 is MNHNS and CDR2 SASEGT. The CDR3, as DNA: TGTGCCAGCAGAGAAGGGGGGACAGGGATATACGAGCAGTACTTC. This translates into CASREGGTGIYEQYF.

The CDR3 loop reads CAWNPGYGYTF. The DNA for the CDR3 is TGTGCCTGGAATCCAGGCTATGGCTACACCTTC. V and J are TRBV30 and TRBJ1-2; D not resolved. In germline, CDR1 is GTSNPN, CDR2 SVGIG (reference sequence). The CDR3 runs to 11 residues. V was pared by 4 bases and J by 4 bases, with 7 bases between.

The gene calls are TRBV19 and TRBJ2-6; D is possibly TRBD1 (6 bases). The CDR3 is made up of 15 amino acids. Between the trimmed V and J ends, which lost 4 bases and 0 bases, there was a span of 7 bases. The V gene's germline CDR1 is LNHDA and CDR2 SQIVND (reference sequence). In DNA form, the CDR3 reads TGTGCCAGTAGTAGGGACATCTCTGGGGCCAACGTCCTGACTTTC. Its translation is CASSRDISGANVLTF.

The chain links TRBV6-5 to TRBJ1-2; D is unclear. This CDR3 comprises 13 residues. V was shortened by 2 bases and J by 4 bases, with 8 bases between the two germline ends. CDR1 is MNHEY, CDR2 SVGAGI, per germline. CDR3 nucleotide sequence: TGTGCCAGCAGTTACGCGAAGTCCTATGGCTACACCTTC. Amino acids: CASSYAKSYGYTF.

The V call is TRBV2, the J call TRBJ2-5; a possible D gene is TRBD1 (7 bases). V was trimmed by 5 bases and J by 1 base, leaving 14 bases between them. Germline assignment: CDR1 SNHLY and CDR2 FYNNEI. The CDR3 spans 15 residues. In nucleotides, the CDR3 is TGTGCCAGCAGTCGACAGGGCGGGATCCAAGAGACCCAGTACTTC. Its protein product is CASSRQGGIQETQYF. The full variable domain, its missing parts supplied by reference TRBV2 and TRBJ2-5, is EPEVTQTPSHQVTQMGQEVILRCVPISNHLYFYWYRQILGQKVEFLVSFYNNEISEKSEIFDDQFSVERPDGSNFTLKIRSTKLEDSAMYFCASSRQGGIQETQYFGPGTRLLVL.

For the CDR3, the DNA is TGTGCCAGCAGCCCCACAAGCTGGGTCGGGGAGACCCAGTACTTC. This codes for CASSPTSWVGETQYF. The chain joins TRBV7-6 to TRBJ2-5; no definite D call. V lost 5 bases and J lost 5, with 18 bases in between. Germline-derived CDR1 and CDR2 are SGHVS and FNYEAQ. The CDR3 is 15 residues long.

The CDR3 spells CASSYAGSTEAFF. The CDR3 DNA sequence: TGTGCCAGCAGTTACGCAGGGTCCACTGAAGCTTTCTTT. The rearrangement links TRBV6-5 to TRBJ1-1; the D gene is possibly TRBD1 (5 bases). The CDR3 covers 13 residues. V lost 2 bases and J 4 bases, leaving 8 bases between the germline ends. Per the germline V gene, CDR1 is MNHEY and CDR2 is SVGAGI.

The CDR3 loop reads CASSHPQQQDEQFF. CDR3 sequence (DNA): TGCGCCAGCAGCCACCCCCAACAGCAGGATGAGCAGTTCTTC. The chain recombines TRBV4-1 with TRBJ2-1; D is uncertain. This CDR3 region has 14 residues. The germline CDR1 and CDR2 sequences are MGHRA and YSYEKL. With 3 bases removed from V and 8 bases from J, the gap between germline ends came to 14 bases.

V is TRBV6-4 and J is TRBJ2-2, with D perhaps matching TRBD1 (6 bases). Germline V gene sequence: CDR1 MRHNA, CDR2 SNTAGT. The CDR3 totals 15 residues. V dropped 2 bases and J dropped 6 bases, with 13 bases sitting between them. CDR3 residues: CASSDGGHLSGELFF. DNA of the CDR3: TGTGCCAGCAGTGACGGGGGACATCTGTCCGGGGAGCTGTTTTTT.

This chain uses TRBV4-1 with TRBJ1-3; no firm D call. Germline V gene lookup returns CDR1 MGHRA and CDR2 YSYEKL. The CDR3 totals 17 residues. Trimming cost V 3 bases and J 0 bases, with 15 bases left between them. The chain's CDR3 is CASSQSGWAYSGNTIYF. The CDR3, as DNA: TGCGCCAGCAGCCAGAGCGGATGGGCTTACTCTGGAAACACCATATATTTT.

The chain links TRBV6-5 to TRBJ2-2; 8 bases align to TRBD1. The CDR3 is 13 amino acids. The trim removed 11 bases at V and 4 bases at J, leaving 6 bases unmatched. Germline V gene data show CDR1 as MNHEY and CDR2 as SVGAGI. CDR3 protein: CAASGQGTGELFF. CDR3 sequence (DNA): TGTGCCGCTTCTGGACAGGGCACCGGGGAGCTGTTTTTT.

The J gene is TRBJ2-2, the V gene TRBV10-3; 9 positions agree with TRBD2. CDR3 length equals 16 residues. The V and J ends lost 2 bases and 1 base, in that order; junction bases with no gene match: 2. Germline V CDR1 and CDR2: ENHRY, SYGVKD. CDR3 in amino acids: CAISELLAGNTGELFF. For the CDR3, the DNA is TGTGCCATCAGTGAGCTACTAGCGGGGAACACCGGGGAGCTGTTTTTT.

The gene calls are TRBV5-6 and TRBJ2-2; 8 bases line up with TRBD1. Trimming took 0 bases from V and 4 from J; bases not matched to a gene: 5. In germline, CDR1 is SGHDT, CDR2 YYEEEE. This CDR3 is built from 16 residues. The CDR3 bases are TGTGCCAGCAGCTTGGTAGGGACAGGCCTCACCGGGGAGCTGTTTTTT. Amino acids: CASSLVGTGLTGELFF.

The chain employs TRBV5-1 and TRBJ1-1, with 7 bases matching TRBD1. The CDR3 sequence is 14 residues long. Germline CDR1 reads SGHRS; CDR2 reads YFSETQ. V lost 4 bases, J lost 2 bases, and 5 bases stayed unmatched. The CDR3 bases are TGCGCCAGCAGCCAGACAGGGATAAACACTGAAGCTTTCTTT. Amino acids: CASSQTGINTEAFF.

The chain links TRBV6-5 to TRBJ2-2, with D unclear. This CDR3 contains 12 residues. The V end lost 6 bases, the J end lost 4 bases, and 6 bases lay between the germline ends. Germline V gene sequence: CDR1 MNHEY, CDR2 SVGAGI. The CDR3 sequence: CASSPGTGELFF. In nucleotides, the CDR3 is TGTGCCAGCAGCCCCGGCACCGGGGAGCTGTTTTTT.

This chain uses TRBV5-6 with TRBJ1-4; D gene unclear. V lost 2 bases and J lost 4, with 6 bases in between. The CDR3 is 13 amino acids. CDR1 is SGHDT and CDR2 is YYEEEE in the germline V gene. The CDR3 coding sequence is TGTGCCAGCAGCTTCTTCCGTAATGAAAAACTGTTTTTT. Its protein is CASSFFRNEKLFF.

In regard to this clone: The junction and the germline gene differ at one end; a read error may be behind it. V gene TRBV7-3 combines with J gene TRBJ2-3; TRBD2 aligns across 10 bases. This CDR3 is 15 amino acids long. Germline loops: CDR1 SGHTA, CDR2 FQGTGA. CDR3 protein: CTSSFSGGSTDTQYF. CDR3 nucleotide sequence: TGTACCAGCAGCTTTAGCGGGGGGAGCACAGATACGCAGTATTTT.

V usage is TRBV7-8 and J usage is TRBJ1-1, with 11 bases identical to TRBD1. Germline V CDR1 and CDR2: SGHVS, FQNEAQ. The J segment lost 4 bases and the V segment lost 3 bases, leaving 4 bases of the junction unmatched. This CDR3 has 15 residues. CDR3 nucleotide sequence: TGTGCCAGCAGCTTTGGACAGGGGGCGGTCACTGAAGCTTTCTTT. This translates into CASSFGQGAVTEAFF.

The V gene is TRBV6-5, the J gene TRBJ1-5; no firm D call. The V and J ends lost 5 bases and 2 bases respectively, with 10 bases between them. Looked up from germline, CDR1 is MNHEY and CDR2 is SVGAGI. The CDR3 is made up of 14 amino acids. The CDR3 coding sequence is TGTGCCAGCAGTCAAGCCCGGGGCAATCAGCCCCAGCATTTT. This sequence encodes CASSQARGNQPQHF.

The gene calls are TRBV29-1 and TRBJ2-7, with 9 bases aligning to TRBD2. After removal of 4 bases from V and 4 bases from J, the junction contained 5 bases not matched to a gene. The CDR3 has 13 residues. CDR1 SQVTM and CDR2 ANQGSEA come from the germline V gene. CDR3 DNA sequence: TGCAGCGTTGCGGGTAGCGGGAGTTACGAGCAGTACTTC. Encoded protein: CSVAGSGSYEQYF.

The chain links TRBV9 to TRBJ2-5; D is unresolved. The V end lost 1 base, the J end lost 3 bases, and 7 bases lay between the germline ends. The CDR3 is 13 residues long. Germline V gene sequence: CDR1 SGDLS, CDR2 YYNGEE. The CDR3 sequence is CASSVTVEETQYF. The CDR3 DNA reads as TGTGCCAGCAGCGTAACGGTGGAAGAGACCCAGTACTTC.

This sequence joins TRBV28 and TRBJ2-3, with 13 bases aligning to TRBD2. CDR3 length: 16 amino acids. After removal of 8 bases from V and 0 bases from J, the junction contained 5 bases not matched to a gene. Germline V gene data show CDR1 as MDHEN and CDR2 as SYDVKM. The CDR3 reads CASSLAGGSSTDTQYF. In nucleotides, the CDR3 is TGTGCCAGCTCACTAGCGGGAGGGTCTAGCACAGATACGCAGTATTTT.

J is TRBJ2-1 and V is TRBV5-1; D remains ambiguous. CDR1 is SGHRS and CDR2 is YFSETQ in the germline V gene. The length of the CDR3 is 13 residues. The V end lost 5 bases, the J end lost 4 bases, and 10 bases lay between the germline ends. CDR3 protein: CASSLTSYNEQFF. The DNA of the CDR3 is TGCGCCAGCAGTCTGACATCGTACAATGAGCAGTTCTTC.

This sequence joins TRBV7-2 and TRBJ1-5; a weak D match, TRBD1 (6 bases). The CDR3 has 15 amino acids. V was shortened by 5 bases and J by 2 bases, with 13 bases between the two germline ends. Germline V gene sequence: CDR1 SGHTA, CDR2 FQGNSA. The chain's CDR3 is CASSRLGGRNQPQHF. The CDR3 DNA reads TGTGCCAGCAGCCGCTTAGGGGGTCGCAATCAGCCCCAGCATTTT.

This clone was seen only a few times. V usage is TRBV7-2 and J usage is TRBJ1-6; a possible D gene is TRBD1 (6 bases). Trimming stripped 5 bases from V and 8 bases from J, with 16 bases between. The V gene's germline CDR1 is SGHTA and CDR2 FQGNSA. CDR3 length equals 15 residues. CDR3 region: CASSRSSGADSPLHF. CDR3 bases: TGTGCCAGCAGCCGCTCCTCAGGGGCAGATTCACCCCTCCACTTT. The full variable domain, its missing parts supplied by reference TRBV7-2 and TRBJ1-6, is GAGVSQSPSNKVTEKGKDVELRCDPISGHTALYWYRQSLGQGLEFLIYFQGNSAPDKSGLPSDRFSAERTGGSVSTLTIQRTQQEDSAVYLCASSRSSGADSPLHFGNGTRLTVT.

The rearrangement links TRBV9 to TRBJ2-7; tentative D call: TRBD1 (5 bases). This CDR3 contains 14 residues. Germline values: CDR1 SGDLS, CDR2 YYNGEE. Trimming shortened V by 2 bases and J by 5 bases, and 14 bases separated the two germline ends. This chain's CDR3 is CASSVDQGTHEQYF. CDR3 nucleotide sequence: TGTGCCAGCAGCGTTGATCAGGGAACCCACGAGCAGTACTTC.

This clone was seen only a few times. V and J are TRBV9 and TRBJ2-3, with 13 nucleotides matching TRBD2. This CDR3 is built from 17 residues. V was pared by 4 bases and J by 0 bases, with 5 bases of the junction left unmatched. From germline, CDR1 is SGDLS and CDR2 YYNGEE. CDR3 sequence reads: CASSYGTSGDSTDTQYF. CDR3 bases: TGTGCCAGCAGCTATGGGACTAGCGGGGATAGCACAGATACGCAGTATTTT.